This TCR beta chain was recorded in a study of shared clonotypes between healthy human individuals. Across the study: Participating donors consisted of two women and a few men aged 18 to 49.

Sequencing was performed with immunoSEQ multiplex PCR; in TCRdb, only in-frame clones are kept and a portion is missing. The sample has approximately 2.1 million clones, 85% to 95% seen once. General study results and limits: Memory subsets generally showed lower estimated richness than naive subsets. Sampling covered blood only; tissue repertoires likely differ.

CDR3 length equals 14 residues. After removal of 6 bases from V and 2 bases from J, the junction contained 4 bases not matched to a gene. Germline assignment: CDR1 SNHLY and CDR2 FYNNEI. All donors were Caucasian adults living in Nashville, Tennessee. A word on this clone: Its antigen is unknown.

The chain joins TRBV2 to TRBJ1-3, with 7 bases matching TRBD1. The sequenced sample was naive CD4+ T cells from PBMCs. Subset given: CD45RA+ positively selected. This TCR derives from a man aged 18 to 29 in good health. Some clones in this sample may be carry-over from other donors' samples. CDR3 sequence reads: CASRGGGTGNTIYF. In nucleotides, the CDR3 is TGTGCCAGCAGGGGAGGGGGCACTGGAAACACCATATATTTT. Complete variable domain (other parts from reference TRBV2 and TRBJ1-3): EPEVTQTPSHQVTQMGQEVILRCVPISNHLYFYWYRQILGQKVEFLVSFYNNEISEKSEIFDDQFSVERPDGSNFTLKIRSTKLEDSAMYFCASRGGGTGNTIYFGEGSWLTVV.